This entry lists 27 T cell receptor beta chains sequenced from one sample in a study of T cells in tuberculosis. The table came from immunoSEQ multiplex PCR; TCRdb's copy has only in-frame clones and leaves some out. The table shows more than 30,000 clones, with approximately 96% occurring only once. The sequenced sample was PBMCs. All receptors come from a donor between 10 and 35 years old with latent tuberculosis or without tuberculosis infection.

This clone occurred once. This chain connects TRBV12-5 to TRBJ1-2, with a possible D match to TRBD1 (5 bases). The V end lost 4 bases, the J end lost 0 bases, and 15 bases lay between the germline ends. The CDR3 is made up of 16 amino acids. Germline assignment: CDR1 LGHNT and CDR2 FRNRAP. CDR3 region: CASGWNVDSPNYGYTF. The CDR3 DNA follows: TGTGCTAGTGGTTGGAACGTTGACAGCCCTAACTATGGCTACACCTTC.

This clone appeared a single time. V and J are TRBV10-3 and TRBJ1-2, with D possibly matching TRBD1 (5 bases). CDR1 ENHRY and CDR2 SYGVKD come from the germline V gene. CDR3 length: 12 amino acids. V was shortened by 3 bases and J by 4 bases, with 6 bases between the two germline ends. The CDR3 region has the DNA TGTGCCATCAGTGAAGGGGCCTATGGCTACACCTTC. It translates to CAISEGAYGYTF.

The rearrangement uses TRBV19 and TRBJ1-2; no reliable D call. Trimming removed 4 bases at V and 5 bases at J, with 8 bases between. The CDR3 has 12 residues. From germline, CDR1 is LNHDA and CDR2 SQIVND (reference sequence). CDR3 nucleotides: TGTGCCAGTAGTAACCGGTTTTATGGCTACACCTTC. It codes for CASSNRFYGYTF.

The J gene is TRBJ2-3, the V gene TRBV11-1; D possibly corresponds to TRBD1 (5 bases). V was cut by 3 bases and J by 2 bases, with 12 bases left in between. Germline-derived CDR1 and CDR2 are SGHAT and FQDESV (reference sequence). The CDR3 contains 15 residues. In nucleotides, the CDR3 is TGTGCCAGCAGCTTTAGGGGTATTAACACAGATACGCAGTATTTT. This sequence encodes CASSFRGINTDTQYF.

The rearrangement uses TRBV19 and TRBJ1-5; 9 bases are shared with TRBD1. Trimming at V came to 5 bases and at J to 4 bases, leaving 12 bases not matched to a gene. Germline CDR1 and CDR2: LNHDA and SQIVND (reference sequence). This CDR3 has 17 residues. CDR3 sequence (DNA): TGTGCCAGTAGTCTAAGAAGGACAGGGGCTAGGAATCAGCCCCAGCATTTT. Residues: CASSLRRTGARNQPQHF.

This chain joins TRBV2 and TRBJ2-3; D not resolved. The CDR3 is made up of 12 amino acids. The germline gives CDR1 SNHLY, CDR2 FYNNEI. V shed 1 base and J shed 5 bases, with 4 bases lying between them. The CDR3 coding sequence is TGTGCCAGCAGTGAAGAGCGAGATACGCAGTATTTT. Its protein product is CASSEERDTQYF.

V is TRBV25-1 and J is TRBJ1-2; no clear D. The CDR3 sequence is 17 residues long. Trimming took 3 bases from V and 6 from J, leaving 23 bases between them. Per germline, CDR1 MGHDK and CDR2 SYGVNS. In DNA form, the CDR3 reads TGTGCCAGCAGTGATTCGTCTGGTCTCCCGGCGGTGGATGGCTACACCTTC. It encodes CASSDSSGLPAVDGYTF.

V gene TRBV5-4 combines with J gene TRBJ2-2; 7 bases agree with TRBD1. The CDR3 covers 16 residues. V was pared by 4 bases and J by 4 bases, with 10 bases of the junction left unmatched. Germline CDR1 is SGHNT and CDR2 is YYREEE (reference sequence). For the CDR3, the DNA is TGTGCCAGCAGCGACGGGCCGGGACAGATCACCGGGGAGCTGTTTTTT. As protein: CASSDGPGQITGELFF.

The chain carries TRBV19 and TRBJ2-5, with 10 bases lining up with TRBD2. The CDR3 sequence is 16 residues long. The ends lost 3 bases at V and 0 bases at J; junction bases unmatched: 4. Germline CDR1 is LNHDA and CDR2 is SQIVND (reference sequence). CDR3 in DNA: TGTGCCAGTAGTATGTTTGGGACTAGCGACCAAGAGACCCAGTACTTC. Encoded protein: CASSMFGTSDQETQYF.

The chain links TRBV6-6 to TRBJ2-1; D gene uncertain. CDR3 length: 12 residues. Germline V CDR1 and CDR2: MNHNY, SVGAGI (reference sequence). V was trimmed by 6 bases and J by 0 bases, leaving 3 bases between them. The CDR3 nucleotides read TGTGCCAGCAGCCGCTCCTACAATGAGCAGTTCTTC. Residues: CASSRSYNEQFF.

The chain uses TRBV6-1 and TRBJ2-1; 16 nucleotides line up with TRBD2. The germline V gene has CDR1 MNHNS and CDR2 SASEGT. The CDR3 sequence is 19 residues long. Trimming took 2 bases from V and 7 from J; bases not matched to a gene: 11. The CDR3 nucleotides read TGTGCCAGCAGTGAAATTCCAGGGACTAGCGGGAGGGCGGGGAATGAGCAGTTCTTC. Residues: CASSEIPGTSGRAGNEQFF.

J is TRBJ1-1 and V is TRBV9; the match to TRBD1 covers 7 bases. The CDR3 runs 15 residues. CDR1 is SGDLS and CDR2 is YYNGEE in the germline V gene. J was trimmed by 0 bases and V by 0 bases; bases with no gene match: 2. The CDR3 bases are TGTGCCAGCAGCGTAGATGGGACAGTGAACACTGAAGCTTTCTTT. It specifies CASSVDGTVNTEAFF.

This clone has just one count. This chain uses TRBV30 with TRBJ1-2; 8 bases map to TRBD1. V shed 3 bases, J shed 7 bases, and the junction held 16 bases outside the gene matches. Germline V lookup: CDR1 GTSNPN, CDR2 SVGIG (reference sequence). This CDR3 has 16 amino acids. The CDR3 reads CAWSPPEDRVSGGYTF. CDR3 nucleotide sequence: TGTGCCTGGAGCCCTCCGGAGGACAGGGTCTCTGGTGGCTACACCTTC.

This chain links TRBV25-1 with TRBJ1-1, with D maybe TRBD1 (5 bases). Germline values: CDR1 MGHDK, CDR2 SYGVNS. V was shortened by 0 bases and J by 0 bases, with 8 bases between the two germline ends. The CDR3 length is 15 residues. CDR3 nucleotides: TGTGCCAGCAGTGAATATGGGGGGGTGAACACTGAAGCTTTCTTT. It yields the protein CASSEYGGVNTEAFF.

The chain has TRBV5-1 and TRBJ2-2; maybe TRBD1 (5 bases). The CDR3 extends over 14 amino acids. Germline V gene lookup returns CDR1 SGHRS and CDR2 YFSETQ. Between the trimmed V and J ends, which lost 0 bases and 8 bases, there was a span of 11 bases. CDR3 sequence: CASSLDRTMGELFF. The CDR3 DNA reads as TGCGCCAGCAGCTTGGACAGGACCATGGGGGAGCTGTTTTTT.

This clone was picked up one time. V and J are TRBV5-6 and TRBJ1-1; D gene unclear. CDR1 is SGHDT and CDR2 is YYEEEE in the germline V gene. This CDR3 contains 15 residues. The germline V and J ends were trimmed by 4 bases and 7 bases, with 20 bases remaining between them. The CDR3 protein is CASSQPKAAGDEAFF. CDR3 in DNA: TGTGCCAGCAGCCAACCTAAAGCGGCCGGGGATGAAGCTTTCTTT.

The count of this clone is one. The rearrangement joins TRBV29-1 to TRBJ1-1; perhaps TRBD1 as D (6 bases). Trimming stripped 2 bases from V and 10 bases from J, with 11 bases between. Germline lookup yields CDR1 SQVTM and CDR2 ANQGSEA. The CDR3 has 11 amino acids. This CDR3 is CSVETGQRAFF. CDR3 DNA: TGCAGCGTTGAAACAGGGCAGCGAGCTTTCTTT.

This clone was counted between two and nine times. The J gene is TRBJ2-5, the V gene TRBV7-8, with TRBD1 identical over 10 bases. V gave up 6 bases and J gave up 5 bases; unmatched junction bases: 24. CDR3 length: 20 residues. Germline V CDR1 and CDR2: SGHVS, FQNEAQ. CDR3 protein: CASSQGGGLMWDRGPETQYF. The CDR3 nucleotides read TGTGCCAGCAGTCAGGGGGGTGGTTTAATGTGGGACAGGGGTCCGGAGACCCAGTACTTC.

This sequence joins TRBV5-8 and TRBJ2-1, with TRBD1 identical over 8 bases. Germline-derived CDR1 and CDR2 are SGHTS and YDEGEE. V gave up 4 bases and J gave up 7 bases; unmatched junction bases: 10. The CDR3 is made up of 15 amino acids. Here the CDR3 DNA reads TGTGCCAGCAGCCCTCACAGGGGGGAGTTTAATGAGCAGTTCTTC. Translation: CASSPHRGEFNEQFF.

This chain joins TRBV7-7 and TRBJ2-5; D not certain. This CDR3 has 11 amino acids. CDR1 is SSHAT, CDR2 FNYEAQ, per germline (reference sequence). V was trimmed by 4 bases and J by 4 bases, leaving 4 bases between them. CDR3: CASSSGETQYF. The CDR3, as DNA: TGTGCCAGCAGCTCCGGAGAGACCCAGTACTTC.

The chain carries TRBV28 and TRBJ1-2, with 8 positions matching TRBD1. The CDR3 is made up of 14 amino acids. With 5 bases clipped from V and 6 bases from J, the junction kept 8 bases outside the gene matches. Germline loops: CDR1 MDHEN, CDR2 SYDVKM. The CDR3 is CASSLRRGQDGYTF. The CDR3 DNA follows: TGTGCCAGCAGTCTCCGCAGGGGGCAGGATGGCTACACCTTC.

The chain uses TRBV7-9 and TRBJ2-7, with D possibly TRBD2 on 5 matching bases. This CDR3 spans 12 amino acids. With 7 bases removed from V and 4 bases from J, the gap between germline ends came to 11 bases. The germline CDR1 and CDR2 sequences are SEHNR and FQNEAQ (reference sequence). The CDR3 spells CASTPPGYEQYF. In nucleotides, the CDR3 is TGTGCCAGCACCCCTCCGGGGTACGAGCAGTACTTC.

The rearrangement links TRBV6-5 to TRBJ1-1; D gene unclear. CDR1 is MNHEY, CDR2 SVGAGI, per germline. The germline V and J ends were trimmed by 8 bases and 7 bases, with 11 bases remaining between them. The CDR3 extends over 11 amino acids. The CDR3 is CASGRQREAFF. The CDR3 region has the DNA TGTGCCAGCGGCCGACAACGTGAAGCTTTCTTT.

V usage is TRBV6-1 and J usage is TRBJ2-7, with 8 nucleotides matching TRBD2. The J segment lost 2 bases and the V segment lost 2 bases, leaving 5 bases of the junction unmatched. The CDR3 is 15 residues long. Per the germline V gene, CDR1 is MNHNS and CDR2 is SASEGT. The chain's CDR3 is CASSERAGEAYEQYF. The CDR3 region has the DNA TGTGCCAGCAGTGAACGAGCGGGAGAAGCCTACGAGCAGTACTTC.

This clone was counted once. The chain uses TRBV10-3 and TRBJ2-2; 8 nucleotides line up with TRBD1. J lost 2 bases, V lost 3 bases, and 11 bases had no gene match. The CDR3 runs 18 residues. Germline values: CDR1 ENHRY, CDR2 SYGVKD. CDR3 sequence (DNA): TGTGCCATCAGTGACTCGGACAGGGTTAGTCTAAACACCGGGGAGCTGTTTTTT. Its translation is CAISDSDRVSLNTGELFF.

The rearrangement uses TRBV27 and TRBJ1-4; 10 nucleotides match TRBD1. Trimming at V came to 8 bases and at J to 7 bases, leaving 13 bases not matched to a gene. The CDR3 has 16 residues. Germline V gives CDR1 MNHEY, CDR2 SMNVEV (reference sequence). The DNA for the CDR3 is TGTGCCAGCTCAGGGACAGGGGCGACTTTAACTGAAAAACTGTTTTTT. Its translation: CASSGTGATLTEKLFF.

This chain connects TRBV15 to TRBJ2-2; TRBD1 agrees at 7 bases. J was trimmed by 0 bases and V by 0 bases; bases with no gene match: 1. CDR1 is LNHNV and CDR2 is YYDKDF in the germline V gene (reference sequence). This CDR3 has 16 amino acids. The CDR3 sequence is CATSRETGANTGELFF. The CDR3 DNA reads TGTGCCACCAGCAGAGAAACAGGGGCGAACACCGGGGAGCTGTTTTTT.